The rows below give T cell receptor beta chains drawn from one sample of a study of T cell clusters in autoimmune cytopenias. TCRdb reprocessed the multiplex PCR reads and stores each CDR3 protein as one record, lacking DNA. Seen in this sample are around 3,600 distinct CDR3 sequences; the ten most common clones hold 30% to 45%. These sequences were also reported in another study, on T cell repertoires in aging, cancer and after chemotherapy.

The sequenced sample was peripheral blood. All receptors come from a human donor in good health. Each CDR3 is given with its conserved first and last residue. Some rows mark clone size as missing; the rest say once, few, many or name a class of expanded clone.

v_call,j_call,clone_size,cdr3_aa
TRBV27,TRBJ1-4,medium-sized,CASSSQGADEKLFF
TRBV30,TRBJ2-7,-,CAWSVFEGAVFSSYEQYF
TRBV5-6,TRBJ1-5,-,CASSLPNQPQHF
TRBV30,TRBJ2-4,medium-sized,CAWSLQGKNIQYF
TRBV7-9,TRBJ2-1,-,CASSSARYNEQFF
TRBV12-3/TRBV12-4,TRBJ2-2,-,CASTSTSGSTGELFF
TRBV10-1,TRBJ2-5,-,CASSGQGETQYF
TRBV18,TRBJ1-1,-,CASSPNSPMNTEAFF
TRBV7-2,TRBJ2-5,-,CASSFSYNLQETQYF
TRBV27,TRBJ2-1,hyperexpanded,CASSALSYNEQFF
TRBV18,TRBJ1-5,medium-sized,CASSRSNQPQHF
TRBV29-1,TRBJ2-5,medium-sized,CSVQRAPQETQYF
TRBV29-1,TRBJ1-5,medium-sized,CSVQGREGQPQHF
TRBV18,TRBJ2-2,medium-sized,CASSFLAGENTGELFF
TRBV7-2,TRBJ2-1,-,CASSMDSGYNEQFF
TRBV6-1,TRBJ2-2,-,CASRRGLAGGWNTGELFF
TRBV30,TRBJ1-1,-,CAWSVQDTEAFF
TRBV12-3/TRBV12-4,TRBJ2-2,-,CASSFFALNTGELFF
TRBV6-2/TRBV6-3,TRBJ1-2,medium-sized,CASSSTTWQNYGYTF
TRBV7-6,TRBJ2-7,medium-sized,CASSFLAGEFSYEQYF
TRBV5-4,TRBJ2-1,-,CASSLDQGSSDEQFF
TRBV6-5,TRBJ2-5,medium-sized,CASSPSRLAGVGETQYF
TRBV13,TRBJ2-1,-,CASRLLGGTSYNEQFF